Listed below are T cell receptor beta chains from one sample, sequenced in a study of T cells in narcolepsy. This table comes from immunoSEQ multiplex PCR, and its TCRdb copy is limited to in-frame clones, with some not included. The repertoire holds about 33,000 clones, under 90% seen once, with 0.95% to 1.5% in the top ten. Material: CD45RA- memory CD4+ T cells from PBMCs. All receptors derive from a human donor with narcolepsy. CDR3s include the opening cysteine and the closing phenylalanine or tryptophan. The D gene is left open where the match is weak. Clone size is not always given. Where it is, it says once, few, many or a class for expanded clones.

d_gene,j_gene,v_gene,abundance,CDR3aa,CDR3nt
TRBD1,TRBJ1-5,TRBV10-1,NA,CASSNRGVNQPQHF,TGCGCCAGCAGTAACAGGGGAGTCAATCAGCCCCAGCATTTT
NA,TRBJ1-5,TRBV5-6,NA,CASSVGGPYNQPQHF,TGTGCCAGCAGCGTGGGGGGCCCCTACAATCAGCCCCAGCATTTT
NA,TRBJ1-1,TRBV18,few,CASSPPSLENTEAFF,TGTGCCAGCTCACCACCCTCCCTTGAGAACACTGAAGCTTTCTTT
TRBD1,TRBJ1-3,TRBV2,NA,CASRWTGGSGNTIYF,TGTGCCAGCAGATGGACAGGGGGCTCTGGAAACACCATATATTTT
NA,TRBJ2-2,TRBV5-4,NA,CASSLYNTGELFF,TGTGCCAGCAGCCTTTATAACACCGGGGAGCTGTTTTTT
NA,TRBJ1-4,TRBV9,once,CAGLEKLFF,TGTGCCGGGCTTGAAAAACTGTTTTTT
TRBD2,TRBJ2-3,TRBV5-1,NA,CASSSGLAGGPLADTQYF,TGCGCCAGCAGTTCTGGACTAGCGGGGGGGCCGCTGGCAGATACGCAGTATTTT
TRBD2,TRBJ2-1,TRBV7-6,NA,CASRRLAGASQFF,TGTGCCAGCAGAAGACTAGCGGGGGCTTCGCAGTTCTTC
TRBD2,TRBJ2-3,TRBV30,few,CASTGTSGGVKDLRADTQYF,TGTGCCTCAACCGGGACTAGCGGGGGGGTTAAGGATCTGAGGGCAGATACGCAGTATTTT
NA,TRBJ1-5,TRBV6-1,NA,CASSTSNQPQHF,TGTGCCAGCAGTACATCTAATCAGCCCCAGCATTTT
NA,TRBJ2-1,TRBV5-1,NA,CASTGPDGEQFF,TGCGCCAGCACGGGTCCGGATGGTGAGCAGTTCTTC
TRBD2,TRBJ2-3,TRBV6-1,NA,CASSEMASGTQYF,TGTGCCAGCAGTGAAATGGCTAGCGGTACGCAGTATTTT
NA,TRBJ1-5,TRBV15,NA,CATSREWAVQPQHF,TGTGCCACCAGCAGAGAATGGGCAGTGCAGCCCCAGCATTTT
TRBD2,TRBJ2-7,TRBV5-1,NA,CASSLATSGSSYEQYF,TGCGCCAGCAGCTTGGCCACTAGCGGGAGTTCCTACGAGCAGTACTTC
NA,TRBJ1-1,TRBV4-2,few,CASSQESTVANTEAFF,TGTGCCAGCAGCCAAGAATCCACAGTAGCGAACACTGAAGCTTTCTTT
TRBD1,TRBJ1-5,TRBV28,NA,CASSSDRVVQPQHF,TGTGCCAGCAGCTCCGACAGGGTCGTTCAGCCCCAGCATTTT
NA,TRBJ2-7,TRBV5-1,NA,CASSLTSIYEQYF,TGCGCCAGCAGCTTGACATCGATTTACGAGCAGTACTTC
NA,TRBJ2-1,TRBV28,NA,CASSFTGNNEQFF,TGTGCCAGCAGTTTTACAGGGAACAATGAGCAGTTCTTC
TRBD1,TRBJ2-2,TRBV27,NA,CASSFSGQNSGELFF,TGTGCCAGCAGTTTTTCGGGACAGAACTCCGGGGAGCTGTTTTTT
NA,TRBJ1-1,TRBV28,NA,CASSLVGVRGTEAFF,TGTGCCAGCAGTTTGGTTGGGGTACGTGGCACTGAAGCTTTCTTT
NA,TRBJ1-5,TRBV6-5,NA,CASSTGGRGQPQHF,TGTGCCAGCTCGACGGGGGGGCGCGGCCAGCCCCAGCATTTT
TRBD1,TRBJ2-1,TRBV14,NA,CASSQVRGQGAIGQFF,TGTGCCAGCAGCCAAGTGAGGGGACAGGGGGCGATTGGGCAGTTCTTC
TRBD1,TRBJ2-7,TRBV5-1,once,CASSWDSYEQYF,TGCGCCAGCAGCTGGGACAGCTACGAGCAGTACTTC
TRBD1,TRBJ1-1,TRBV10-1,few,CASSVQGGTEAFF,TGCGCCAGCAGTGTGCAGGGGGGCACTGAAGCTTTCTTT
TRBD2,TRBJ2-2,TRBV7-2,NA,CASSVSGGAGELFF,TGTGCCAGCAGCGTTAGCGGGGGGGCCGGGGAGCTGTTTTTT
NA,TRBJ1-1,TRBV7-9,NA,CASSPFGPGEAFF,TGTGCCAGCAGCCCTTTTGGTCCAGGGGAAGCTTTCTTT
TRBD1,TRBJ1-1,TRBV2,NA,CASSTIRQGEGAFF,TGTGCCAGCAGTACTATTCGACAGGGCGAGGGAGCTTTCTTT
NA,TRBJ2-3,TRBV19,NA,CATSWRDVSDTQYF,TGTGCCACCTCGTGGAGGGATGTTTCAGATACGCAGTATTTT
NA,TRBJ1-1,TRBV5-5,NA,CASSLDVWGGAFF,TGTGCCAGCAGCTTGGACGTTTGGGGGGGAGCTTTCTTT
NA,TRBJ2-7,TRBV27,NA,CASSFRQGSYEQYF,TGTGCCAGCAGTTTTCGGCAGGGGTCCTACGAGCAGTACTTC